The 18 T cell receptor beta chains listed next were all sequenced from one sample in a study of T cell changes during pregnancy in multiple sclerosis. Here immunoSEQ multiplex PCR was the method, and the copy in TCRdb shows in-frame clones only, minus some. The sample yields 56,000 or so clones, around 92% seen once. Sample: CD4+ T cells from peripheral blood mononuclear cells, taken in the third trimester of pregnancy. The receptors here all came from a female donor with multiple sclerosis, enrolled in a pregnancy study.

This rearrangement joins TRBV4-2 to TRBJ2-2, with D uncertain. CDR1 and CDR2 (germline): LGHNA, YNFKEQ. V was pared by 0 bases and J by 0 bases, with 11 bases between. CDR3 length equals 17 residues. The chain's CDR3 is CASSQDPPTPNTGELFF. The DNA for the CDR3 is TGTGCCAGCAGCCAAGACCCCCCGACTCCGAACACCGGGGAGCTGTTTTTT.

The chain combines TRBV28 with TRBJ2-3, with 13 bases matching TRBD2. The CDR3 totals 16 residues. Germline V gives CDR1 MDHEN, CDR2 SYDVKM. J lost 5 bases, V lost 6 bases, and 8 bases had no gene match. CDR3 loop: CASRGGLAGLKDTQYF. The CDR3 DNA sequence: TGTGCCAGCAGAGGGGGACTAGCGGGACTCAAAGATACGCAGTATTTT.

The chain couples TRBV9 to TRBJ2-7, with D tentatively TRBD2 (5 bases). CDR3 length equals 14 residues. The germline V gene has CDR1 SGDLS and CDR2 YYNGEE. Deletions cut 0 bases from V and 2 bases from J, with 9 bases between. Written as DNA, the CDR3 is TGTGCCAGCAGCGTAGCGGGAACAGCCTACGAGCAGTACTTC. Residues: CASSVAGTAYEQYF.

The chain has TRBV11-2 and TRBJ1-1; the D gene is possibly TRBD1 (5 bases). V was pared by 1 base and J by 7 bases, with 13 bases between. CDR3 length: 14 residues. CDR1 and CDR2 (germline): SGHAT, FQNNGV. CDR3 bases: TGTGCCAGCAGCTTAGGGGTACGCAGGGATGAAGCTTTCTTT. The encoded protein is CASSLGVRRDEAFF.

This clone was found once. The V and J genes are TRBV28 and TRBJ2-6; TRBD1 might be the D (6 bases). The CDR3 is made up of 15 amino acids. CDR1 is MDHEN, CDR2 SYDVKM, per germline. The V and J ends lost 3 bases and 2 bases respectively, with 8 bases between them. The CDR3 here is CASSLAGAGANVLTF. The CDR3 region has the DNA TGTGCCAGCAGTTTGGCAGGGGCTGGGGCCAACGTCCTGACTTTC.

This clone was seen only a few times. This chain links TRBV6-5 with TRBJ1-1; a possible D gene is TRBD1 (5 bases). This CDR3 has 13 amino acids. V was shortened by 4 bases and J by 2 bases, with 8 bases between the two germline ends. Germline V CDR1 and CDR2: MNHEY, SVGAGI. CDR3 sequence (DNA): TGTGCCAGCAGTTTTCAGGGAAACACTGAAGCTTTCTTT. This gives the protein CASSFQGNTEAFF.

This chain joins TRBV11-2 and TRBJ2-6, with TRBD1 matching 9 bases. The V segment lost 6 bases and the J segment 3 bases; nucleotides outside the gene matches: 3. Germline V lookup: CDR1 SGHAT, CDR2 FQNNGV. The CDR3 has 15 residues. In DNA, the CDR3 is TGTGCCAGCAGATACAGGGGGCTTGGGGCCAACGTCCTGACTTTC. Translation gives CASRYRGLGANVLTF.

This sequence joins TRBV19 and TRBJ2-7, with 9 bases lining up with TRBD1. Per the germline V gene, CDR1 is LNHDA and CDR2 is SQIVND (reference sequence). The CDR3 runs 18 residues. V dropped 4 bases and J dropped 6; count of bases not matched to a gene: 19. DNA for the CDR3: TGTGCCAGTAGTACCCCGGGACAGGGAACCCGACTTTCTGTCGAGCAGTACTTC. The encoded protein is CASSTPGQGTRLSVEQYF.

The chain couples TRBV5-1 to TRBJ1-1; TRBD1 matches 7 bases. The germline CDR1 and CDR2 sequences are SGHRS and YFSETQ. The CDR3 has 13 amino acids. Unmatched junction bases numbered 4, after V lost 4 bases and J lost 4 bases. The CDR3 region is CASSPPGGTEAFF. In DNA, the CDR3 is TGCGCCAGCAGCCCCCCAGGGGGCACTGAAGCTTTCTTT.

The V call is TRBV28, the J call TRBJ2-5, with a weak D call TRBD2 (6 bases). CDR3 size: 13 residues. Germline CDR1 MDHEN, CDR2 SYDVKM. The germline V and J ends were trimmed by 4 bases and 5 bases, with 11 bases remaining between them. CDR3 protein: CASSSGTGETQYF. CDR3 coding DNA: TGTGCCAGCAGTTCCGGGACTGGGGAGACCCAGTACTTC.

V and J are TRBV11-3 and TRBJ2-3, with D unresolved. V lost 0 bases to trimming and J lost 0 bases, with 7 bases between them. The V gene's germline CDR1 is SGHNT and CDR2 YENEEA. The CDR3 contains 15 residues. As DNA, the CDR3 is TGTGCCAGCAGCTTAGACGGCGGAAGCACAGATACGCAGTATTTT. Amino acids: CASSLDGGSTDTQYF.

V and J are TRBV6-5 and TRBJ1-1, with TRBD1 matching 8 bases. Germline CDR1 reads MNHEY; CDR2 reads SVGAGI. The CDR3 has 14 residues. V shed 7 bases and J 2 bases; nucleotides not matched to a gene: 6. The CDR3, as DNA: TGTGCCAGCACCAGACAGGGGTTAAACACTGAAGCTTTCTTT. As protein: CASTRQGLNTEAFF.

This clone has a single count. The V gene is TRBV5-4, the J gene TRBJ2-1; TRBD1 might be the D (6 bases). This CDR3 contains 16 residues. Germline V gene lookup returns CDR1 SGHNT and CDR2 YYREEE (reference sequence). Trimming left V 1 base short and J 4 bases short, with 15 bases between. CDR3 amino acids: CASSLKIPGQYNEQFF. Written as DNA, the CDR3 is TGTGCCAGCAGCTTGAAGATTCCGGGACAATACAATGAGCAGTTCTTC.

This sequence joins TRBV5-6 and TRBJ1-2; the D gene is possibly TRBD1 (6 bases). In germline, CDR1 is SGHDT, CDR2 YYEEEE. The CDR3 runs to 15 residues. Trimming stripped 0 bases from V and 2 bases from J, with 11 bases between. The chain's CDR3 is CASSLGTVPNYGYTF. CDR3 bases: TGTGCCAGCAGCTTGGGGACAGTACCCAACTATGGCTACACCTTC.

This rearrangement joins TRBV5-6 to TRBJ1-3, with 8 nucleotides matching TRBD1. CDR1 is SGHDT, CDR2 YYEEEE, per germline. The CDR3 spans 13 residues. The V and J ends lost 5 bases and 7 bases, in that order; junction bases with no gene match: 5. CDR3: CASSQQGVNTIYF. CDR3 sequence (DNA): TGTGCCAGCAGTCAACAGGGGGTCAACACCATATATTTT.

V is TRBV27 and J is TRBJ2-7, with 8 bases that match TRBD1. Germline V gene data show CDR1 as MNHEY and CDR2 as SMNVEV (reference sequence). Trimming cost V 5 bases and J 5 bases; bases outside gene matches: 11. The CDR3 extends over 15 amino acids. CDR3 DNA: TGTGCCAGCAGTATAGGACAGGGCGTTCCCCACGAGCAGTACTTC. Translating it yields CASSIGQGVPHEQYF.

This rearrangement joins TRBV5-6 to TRBJ2-7, with D possibly matching TRBD2 (6 bases). The germline gives CDR1 SGHDT, CDR2 YYEEEE. This CDR3 spans 16 amino acids. With 3 bases removed from V and 2 bases from J, the gap between germline ends came to 18 bases. In DNA, the CDR3 is TGTGCCAGCAGCTACCTGAGCGGAGGGCCCACCTACGAGCAGTACTTC. Its translation is CASSYLSGGPTYEQYF.

The chain carries TRBV28 and TRBJ1-1, with D possibly matching TRBD1 (5 bases). CDR1 is MDHEN and CDR2 is SYDVKM in the germline V gene. The CDR3 totals 14 residues. V was pared by 6 bases and J by 6 bases, with 17 bases between. The CDR3 DNA is TGTGCCAGCAGCGGGGGGAGGGTAGGGGCTGAAGCTTTCTTT. Encoded protein: CASSGGRVGAEAFF.